The subject of this entry is one T cell receptor beta chain. Its antigen is unknown. The data originate from a study of shared clonotypes between healthy human individuals. Study-wide background: Three plates were used per donor for CD4 naive, three for CD4 memory, two for CD8 naive and one for CD8 memory.

Whole-study findings and limits: Though the depth was large, rarefaction showed that sorted-subset sequencing was incomplete.

Germline V CDR1 and CDR2: MNHEY, SVGAGI. This CDR3 comprises 15 residues. The J segment lost 5 bases and the V segment lost 0 bases, leaving 3 bases of the junction unmatched. There were only Caucasian adults among the donors, and all lived in Nashville, Tennessee. The protocol was immunoSEQ multiplex PCR, while the TCRdb copy is restricted to in-frame clones and leaves out a portion. The table has 900,000 to 1,200,000 clones, 70% to 80% seen once; the top ten hold around 0.6%. The chain uses TRBV6-5 and TRBJ1-2, with 10 bases matching TRBD1. Sequencing input: memory CD4+ T cells from PBMCs. Subset reported: CD45RA-negative fraction. This receptor was identified in a young man in good health. Some clones in this sample may be carry-over from other donors' samples. In DNA, the CDR3 is TGTGCCAGCAGTTACTCCGGGACAGGGGAATATGGCTACACCTTC. Translated: CASSYSGTGEYGYTF.